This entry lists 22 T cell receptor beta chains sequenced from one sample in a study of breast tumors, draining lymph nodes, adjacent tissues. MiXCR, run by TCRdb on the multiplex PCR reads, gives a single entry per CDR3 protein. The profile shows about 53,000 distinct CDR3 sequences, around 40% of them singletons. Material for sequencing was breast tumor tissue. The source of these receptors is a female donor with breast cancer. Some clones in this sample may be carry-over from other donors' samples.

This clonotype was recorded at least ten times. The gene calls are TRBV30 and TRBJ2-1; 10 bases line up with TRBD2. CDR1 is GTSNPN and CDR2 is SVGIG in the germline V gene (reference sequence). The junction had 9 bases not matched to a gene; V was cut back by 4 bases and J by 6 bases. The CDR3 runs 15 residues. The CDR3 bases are TGTGCCTGGAACCAGCGTCTAGCGGGAGTCAATGAGCAGTTCTTC. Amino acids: CAWNQRLAGVNEQFF. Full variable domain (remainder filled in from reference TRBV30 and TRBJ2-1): SQTIHQWPATLVQPVGSPLSLECTVEGTSNPNLYWYRQAAGRGLQLLFYSVGIGQISSEVPQNLSASRPQDRQFILSSKKLLLSDSGFYLCAWNQRLAGVNEQFFGPGTRLTVL.

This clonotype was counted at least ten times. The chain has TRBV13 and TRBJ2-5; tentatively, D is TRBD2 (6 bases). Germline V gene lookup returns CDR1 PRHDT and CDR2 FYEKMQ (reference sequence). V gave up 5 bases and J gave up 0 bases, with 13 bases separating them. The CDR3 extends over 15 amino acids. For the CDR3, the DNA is TGTGCCAGCAGCCCTGGTAGCGGATACCAAGAGACCCAGTACTTC. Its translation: CASSPGSGYQETQYF.

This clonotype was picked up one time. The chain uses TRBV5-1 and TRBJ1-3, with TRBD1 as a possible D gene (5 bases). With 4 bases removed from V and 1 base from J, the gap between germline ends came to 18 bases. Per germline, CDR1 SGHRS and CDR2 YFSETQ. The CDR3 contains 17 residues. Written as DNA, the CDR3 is TGCGCCAGCAGCCTGGGGACTGTAACCCAGTCTGGAAACACCATATATTTT. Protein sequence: CASSLGTVTQSGNTIYF.

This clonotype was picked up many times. The DNA of the CDR3 is TGTGCCAGCAGCTTACAGTTTGGTAATTCACCCCTCCACTTT. It translates to CASSLQFGNSPLHF. J is TRBJ1-6 and V is TRBV7-3, with unresolved D. Germline CDR1 and CDR2: SGHTA and FQGTGA. This CDR3 has 14 residues. The V gene lost 2 bases and the J gene lost 6 bases, with 8 bases spanning the gap.

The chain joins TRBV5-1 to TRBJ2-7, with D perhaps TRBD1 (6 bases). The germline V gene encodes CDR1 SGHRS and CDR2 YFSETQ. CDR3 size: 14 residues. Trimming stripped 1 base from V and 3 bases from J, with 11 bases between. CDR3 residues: CASSLQGFLYEQYF. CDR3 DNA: TGCGCCAGCAGCTTGCAGGGGTTCCTCTACGAGCAGTACTTC.

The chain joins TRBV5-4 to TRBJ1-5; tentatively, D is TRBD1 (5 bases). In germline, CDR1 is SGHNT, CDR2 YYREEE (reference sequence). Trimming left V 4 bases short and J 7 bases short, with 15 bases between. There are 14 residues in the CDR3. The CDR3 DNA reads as TGTGCCAGCAGCCCGGGGGACGGAGGACAGCCCCAGCATTTT. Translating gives CASSPGDGGQPQHF. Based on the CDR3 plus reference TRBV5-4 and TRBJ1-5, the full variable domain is ETGVTQSPTHLIKTRGQQVTLRCSSQSGHNTVSWYQQALGQGPQFIFQYYREEENGRGNFPPRFSGLQFPNYSSELNVNALELDDSALYLCASSPGDGGQPQHFGDGTRLSIL.

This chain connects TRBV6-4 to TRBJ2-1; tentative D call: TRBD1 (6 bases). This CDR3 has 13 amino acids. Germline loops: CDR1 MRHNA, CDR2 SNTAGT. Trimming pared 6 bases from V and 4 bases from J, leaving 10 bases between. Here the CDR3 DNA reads TGTGCCAGCAGCGAGACAGGATACAATGAGCAGTTCTTC. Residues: CASSETGYNEQFF.

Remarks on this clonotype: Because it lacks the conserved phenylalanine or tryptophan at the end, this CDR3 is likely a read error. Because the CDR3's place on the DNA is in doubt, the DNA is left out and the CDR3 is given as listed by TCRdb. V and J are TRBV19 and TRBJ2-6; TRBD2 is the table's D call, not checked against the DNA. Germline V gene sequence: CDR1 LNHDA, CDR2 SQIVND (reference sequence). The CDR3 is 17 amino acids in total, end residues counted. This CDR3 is CASSISWDYSGANVLAS.

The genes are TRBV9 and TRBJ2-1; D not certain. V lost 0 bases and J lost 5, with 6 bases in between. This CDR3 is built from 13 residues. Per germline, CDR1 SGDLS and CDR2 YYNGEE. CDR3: CASSVGADNEQFF. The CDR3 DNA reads TGTGCCAGCAGCGTAGGGGCGGACAATGAGCAGTTCTTC.

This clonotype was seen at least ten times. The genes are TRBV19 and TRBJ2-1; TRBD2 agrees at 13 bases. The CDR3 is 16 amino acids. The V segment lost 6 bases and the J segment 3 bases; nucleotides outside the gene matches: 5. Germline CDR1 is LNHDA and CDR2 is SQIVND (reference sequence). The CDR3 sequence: CASRGLAGIGYNEQFF. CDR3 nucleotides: TGTGCCAGTAGGGGACTAGCGGGAATCGGCTACAATGAGCAGTTCTTC. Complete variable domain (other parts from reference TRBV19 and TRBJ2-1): DGGITQSPKYLFRKEGQNVTLSCEQNLNHDAMYWYRQDPGQGLRLIYYSQIVNDFQKGDIAEGYSVSREKKESFPLTVTSAQKNPTAFYLCASRGLAGIGYNEQFFGPGTRLTVL.

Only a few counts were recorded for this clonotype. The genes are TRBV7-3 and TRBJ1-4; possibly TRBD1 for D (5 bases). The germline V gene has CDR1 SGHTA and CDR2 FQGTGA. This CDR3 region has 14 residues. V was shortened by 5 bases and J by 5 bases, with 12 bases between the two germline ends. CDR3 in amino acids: CASSHRKGNEKLFF. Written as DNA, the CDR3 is TGTGCCAGCAGCCACAGGAAGGGGAATGAAAAACTGTTTTTT.

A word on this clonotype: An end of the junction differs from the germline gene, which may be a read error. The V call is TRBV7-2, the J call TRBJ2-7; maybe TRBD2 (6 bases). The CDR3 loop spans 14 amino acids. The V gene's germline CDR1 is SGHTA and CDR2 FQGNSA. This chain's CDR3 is CASTPGLSSYERYF. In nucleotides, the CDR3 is TGTGCTAGCACCCCGGGACTGAGCTCCTACGAGCGGTACTTC.

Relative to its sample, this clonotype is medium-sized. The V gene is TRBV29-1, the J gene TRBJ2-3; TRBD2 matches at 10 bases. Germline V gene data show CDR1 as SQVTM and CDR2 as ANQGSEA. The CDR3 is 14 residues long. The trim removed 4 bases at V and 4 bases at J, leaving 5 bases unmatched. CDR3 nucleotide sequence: TGCAGCGTTGGGGAACTAGCGGGACCAGATACGCAGTATTTT. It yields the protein CSVGELAGPDTQYF.

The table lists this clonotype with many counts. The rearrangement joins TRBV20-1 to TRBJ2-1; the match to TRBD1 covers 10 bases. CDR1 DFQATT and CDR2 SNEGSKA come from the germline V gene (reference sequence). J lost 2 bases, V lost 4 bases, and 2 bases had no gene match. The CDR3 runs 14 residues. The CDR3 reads CSAIGQGAYNEQFF. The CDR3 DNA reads TGCAGTGCTATAGGACAGGGGGCCTACAATGAGCAGTTCTTC.

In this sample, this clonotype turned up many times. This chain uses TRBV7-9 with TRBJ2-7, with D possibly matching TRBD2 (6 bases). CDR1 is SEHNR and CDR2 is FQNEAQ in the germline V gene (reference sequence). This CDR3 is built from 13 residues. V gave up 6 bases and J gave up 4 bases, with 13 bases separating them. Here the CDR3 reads CASREGLSYEQYF. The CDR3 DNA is TGTGCCAGCAGGGAGGGACTGTCTTACGAGCAGTACTTC.

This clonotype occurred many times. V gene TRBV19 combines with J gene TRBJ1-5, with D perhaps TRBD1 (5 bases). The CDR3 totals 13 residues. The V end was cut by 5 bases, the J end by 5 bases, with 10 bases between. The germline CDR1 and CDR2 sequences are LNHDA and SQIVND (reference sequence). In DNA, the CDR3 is TGTGCCAGTAGTCCCGCGGGGGATCAGCCCCAGCATTTT. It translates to CASSPAGDQPQHF.

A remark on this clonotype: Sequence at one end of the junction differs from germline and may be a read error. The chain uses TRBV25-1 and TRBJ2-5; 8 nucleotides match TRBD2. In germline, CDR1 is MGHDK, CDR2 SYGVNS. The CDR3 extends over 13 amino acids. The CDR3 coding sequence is TGTGCCAGCAGTCTAGCGGGTGTTGAGACCCGGGACTTC. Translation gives CASSLAGVETRDF.

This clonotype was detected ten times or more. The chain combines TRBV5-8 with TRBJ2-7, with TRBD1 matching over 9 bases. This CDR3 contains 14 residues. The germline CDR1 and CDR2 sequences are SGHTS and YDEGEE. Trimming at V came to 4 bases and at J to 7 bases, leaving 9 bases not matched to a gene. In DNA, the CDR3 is TGTGCCAGCAGCGCCGGGACAGGGTCCGTTGAGCAGTACTTC. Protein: CASSAGTGSVEQYF.

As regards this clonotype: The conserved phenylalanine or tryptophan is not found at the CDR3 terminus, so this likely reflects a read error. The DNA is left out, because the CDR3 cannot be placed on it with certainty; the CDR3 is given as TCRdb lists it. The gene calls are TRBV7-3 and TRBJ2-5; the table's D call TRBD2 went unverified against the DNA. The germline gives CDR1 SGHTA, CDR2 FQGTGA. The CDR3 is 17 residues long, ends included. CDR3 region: CASSSGTSGADQETRYS.

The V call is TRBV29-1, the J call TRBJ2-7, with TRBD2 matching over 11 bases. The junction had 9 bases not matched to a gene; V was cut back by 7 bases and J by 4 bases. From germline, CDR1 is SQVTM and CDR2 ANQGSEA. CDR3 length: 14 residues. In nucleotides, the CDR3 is TGCAGCGCTCTAGCGGGAGGCGGATTTTACGAGCAGTACTTC. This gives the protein CSALAGGGFYEQYF.

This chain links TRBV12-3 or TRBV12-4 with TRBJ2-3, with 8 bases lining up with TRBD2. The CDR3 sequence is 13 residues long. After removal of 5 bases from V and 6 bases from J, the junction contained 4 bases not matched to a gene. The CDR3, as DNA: TGTGCCAGCAGTCTCCCGGGGGGGGATACGCAGTATTTT. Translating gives CASSLPGGDTQYF.

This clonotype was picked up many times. CDR3 nucleotide sequence: TGCAGTGCTAGAGGGGCTAGCGGGAGGTCAATGGGCAATGAGCAGTTCTTC. This gives the protein CSARGASGRSMGNEQFF. The chain links TRBV20-1 to TRBJ2-1, with 11 bases fitting TRBD2. In germline, CDR1 is DFQATT, CDR2 SNEGSKA (reference sequence). The CDR3 has 17 residues. After removal of 1 base from V and 6 bases from J, the junction contained 11 bases not matched to a gene.